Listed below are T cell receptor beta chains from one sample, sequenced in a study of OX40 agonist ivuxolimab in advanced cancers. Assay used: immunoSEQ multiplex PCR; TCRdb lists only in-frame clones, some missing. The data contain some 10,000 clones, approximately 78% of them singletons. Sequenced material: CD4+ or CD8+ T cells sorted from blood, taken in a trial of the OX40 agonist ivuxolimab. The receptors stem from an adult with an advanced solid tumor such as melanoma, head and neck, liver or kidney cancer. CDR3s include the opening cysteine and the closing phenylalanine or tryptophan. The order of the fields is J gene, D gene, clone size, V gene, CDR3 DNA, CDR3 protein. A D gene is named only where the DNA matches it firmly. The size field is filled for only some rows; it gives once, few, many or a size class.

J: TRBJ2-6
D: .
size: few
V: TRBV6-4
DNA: TGTGCCAGCAGTGACTCACACTCTGGGGCCAACGTCCTGACTTTC
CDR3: CASSDSHSGANVLTF

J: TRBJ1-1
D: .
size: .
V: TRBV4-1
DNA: TGCGCCAGCAGCCAAGCGGACAGCCCTGAAGCTTTCTTT
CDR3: CASSQADSPEAFF

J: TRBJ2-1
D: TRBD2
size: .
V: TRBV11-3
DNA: TGTGCCAGCAGCTCAGGGACTAGCGGGACGGTCTTC
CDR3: CASSSGTSGTVF

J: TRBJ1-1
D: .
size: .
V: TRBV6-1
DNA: TGTGCCAGCAGTGAAACAGGTGTGGTGGGGGCTGAAGCTTTCTTT
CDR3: CASSETGVVGAEAFF

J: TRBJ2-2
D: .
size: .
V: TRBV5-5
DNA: TGTGCCAGCAGCTTGATCGGTGGTGGGAACACCGGGGAGCTGTTTTTT
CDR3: CASSLIGGGNTGELFF

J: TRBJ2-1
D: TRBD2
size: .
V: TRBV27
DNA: TGTGCCAGCAGTTTCCGACTAGCGGGAGGCTCCTACAATGAGCAGTTCTTC
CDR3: CASSFRLAGGSYNEQFF

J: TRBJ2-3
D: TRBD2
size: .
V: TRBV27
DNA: TGTGCCAGCACCCCCGGGGGGACCACAGATACGCAGTATTTT
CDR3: CASTPGGTTDTQYF

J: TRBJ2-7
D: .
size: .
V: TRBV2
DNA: TGTGCCAGCAGTGAGGAGTGGCTAGATCCCTCCTACGAGCAGTACTTC
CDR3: CASSEEWLDPSYEQYF

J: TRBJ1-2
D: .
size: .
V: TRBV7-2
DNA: TGTGCCAGCAGCTTAGTTCCTTCTAACTATGGCTACACCTTC
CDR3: CASSLVPSNYGYTF

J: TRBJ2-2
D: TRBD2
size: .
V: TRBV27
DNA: TGTGCCAGCAGCCGAAGACTAGCCGGAGACACCGGGGAGCTGTTTTTT
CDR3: CASSRRLAGDTGELFF

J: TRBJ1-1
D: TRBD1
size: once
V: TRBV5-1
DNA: TGCGCCAGCAGCTCCACACCGACAGGGGATACGACTGAAGCTTTCTTT
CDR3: CASSSTPTGDTTEAFF

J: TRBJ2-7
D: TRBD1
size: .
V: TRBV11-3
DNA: TGTGCCTGCAGCTCCGGACAGGATTTGCGCGAGCAGTACTTC
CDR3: CACSSGQDLREQYF

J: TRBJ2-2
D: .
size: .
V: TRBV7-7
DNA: TGTGCTAGCAGCTTAGATGTCCAGGGGACCGGGGAGCTGTTTTTT
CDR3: CASSLDVQGTGELFF

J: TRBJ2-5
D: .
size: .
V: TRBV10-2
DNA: TGCGCCAGCAGTGAGTGGGGGCGCCGGTCGGCCGTGGAGACCCAGTACTTC
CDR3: CASSEWGRRSAVETQYF

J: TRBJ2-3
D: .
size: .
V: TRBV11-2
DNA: TGTGCCAGCAGTCACAACACGGCCCTCGAGGGCCCTAGCACAGATACGCAGTATTTT
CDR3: CASSHNTALEGPSTDTQYF

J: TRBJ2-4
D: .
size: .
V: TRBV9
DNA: TGTGCCAGCAGCGTAGAAACGGAGGCTACGGGCATTCAGTACTTC
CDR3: CASSVETEATGIQYF

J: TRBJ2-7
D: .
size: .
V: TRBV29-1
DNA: TGCAGCGTTGAAATCAAAACGGAAAAACCCTACGAGCAGTACTTC
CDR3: CSVEIKTEKPYEQYF

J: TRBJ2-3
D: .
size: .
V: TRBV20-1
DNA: TGCAGTGCTAGAACGAATACGCAGTATTTT
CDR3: CSARTNTQYF